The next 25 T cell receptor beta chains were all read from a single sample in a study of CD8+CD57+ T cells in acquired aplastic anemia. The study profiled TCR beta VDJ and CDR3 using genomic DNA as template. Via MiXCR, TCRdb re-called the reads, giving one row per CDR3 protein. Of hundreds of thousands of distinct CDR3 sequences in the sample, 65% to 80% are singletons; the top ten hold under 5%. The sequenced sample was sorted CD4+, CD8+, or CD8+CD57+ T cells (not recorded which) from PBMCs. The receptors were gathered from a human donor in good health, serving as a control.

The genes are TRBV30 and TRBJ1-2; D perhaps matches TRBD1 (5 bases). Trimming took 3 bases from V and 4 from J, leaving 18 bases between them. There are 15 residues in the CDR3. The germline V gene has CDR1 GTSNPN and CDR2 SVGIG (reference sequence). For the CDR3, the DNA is TGTGCCTGGAGGGTTACAGGAGCATCCAGCTATGGCTACACCTTC. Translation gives CAWRVTGASSYGYTF.

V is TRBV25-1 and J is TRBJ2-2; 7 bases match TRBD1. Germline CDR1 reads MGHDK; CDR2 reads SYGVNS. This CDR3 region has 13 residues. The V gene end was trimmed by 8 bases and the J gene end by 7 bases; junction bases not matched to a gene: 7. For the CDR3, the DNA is TGTGCCAGCGGGGACAGCACTGGCGGGGAGCTGTTTTTT. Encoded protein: CASGDSTGGELFF.

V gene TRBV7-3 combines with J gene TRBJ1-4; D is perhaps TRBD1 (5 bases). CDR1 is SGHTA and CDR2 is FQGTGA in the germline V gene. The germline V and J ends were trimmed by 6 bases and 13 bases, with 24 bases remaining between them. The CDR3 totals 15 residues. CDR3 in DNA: TGTGCCAGCAGTGTCCGGCGGGGGGGTAATGAACTACTGTTTTTT. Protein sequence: CASSVRRGGNELLFF.

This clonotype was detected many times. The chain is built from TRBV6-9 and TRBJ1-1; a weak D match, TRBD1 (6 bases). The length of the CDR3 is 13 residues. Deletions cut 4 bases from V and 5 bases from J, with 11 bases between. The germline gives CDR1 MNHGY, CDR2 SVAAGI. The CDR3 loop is CASSFGGTTEAFF. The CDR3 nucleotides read TGTGCCAGCAGTTTCGGGGGGACAACTGAAGCTTTCTTT.

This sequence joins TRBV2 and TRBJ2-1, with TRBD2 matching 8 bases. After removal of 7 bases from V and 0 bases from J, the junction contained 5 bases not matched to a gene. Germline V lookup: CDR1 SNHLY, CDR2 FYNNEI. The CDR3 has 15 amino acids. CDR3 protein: CASTTTSGSYNEQFF. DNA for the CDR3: TGTGCCAGCACTACTACTAGCGGCTCCTACAATGAGCAGTTCTTC.

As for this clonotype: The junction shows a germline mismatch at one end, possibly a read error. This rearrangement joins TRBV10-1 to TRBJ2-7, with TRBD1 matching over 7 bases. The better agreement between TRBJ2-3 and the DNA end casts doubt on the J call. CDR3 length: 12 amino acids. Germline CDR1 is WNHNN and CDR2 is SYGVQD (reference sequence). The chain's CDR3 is CASGDRADKQYF. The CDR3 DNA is TGCGCCAGCGGTGACAGGGCCGATAAGCAGTATTTT.

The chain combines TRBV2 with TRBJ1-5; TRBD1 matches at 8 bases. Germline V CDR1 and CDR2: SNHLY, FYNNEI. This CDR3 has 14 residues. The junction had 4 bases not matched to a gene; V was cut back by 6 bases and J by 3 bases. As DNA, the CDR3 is TGTGCCAGCAGCGCGGGACAGGACAATCAGCCCCAGCATTTT. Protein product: CASSAGQDNQPQHF.

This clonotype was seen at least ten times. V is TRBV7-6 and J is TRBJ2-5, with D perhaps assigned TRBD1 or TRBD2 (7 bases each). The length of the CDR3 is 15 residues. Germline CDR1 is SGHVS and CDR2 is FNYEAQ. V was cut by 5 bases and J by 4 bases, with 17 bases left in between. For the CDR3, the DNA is TGTGCCAGCAGCAACCAGCCAGGGGGGGGAGAGACCCAGTACTTC. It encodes CASSNQPGGGETQYF.

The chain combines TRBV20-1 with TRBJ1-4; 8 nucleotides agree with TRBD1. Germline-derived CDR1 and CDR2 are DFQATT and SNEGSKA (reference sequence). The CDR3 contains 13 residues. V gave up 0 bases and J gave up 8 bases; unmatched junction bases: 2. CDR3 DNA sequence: TGCAGTGCTAGAGACAGGGGGCTAGAAAAACTGTTTTTT. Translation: CSARDRGLEKLFF.

CDR3 coding DNA: TGTGCCAGCACCTTAGAGGTATATCAAAAAGAGACCCAGTACTTC. Translating it yields CASTLEVYQKETQYF. V gene TRBV19 combines with J gene TRBJ2-5; no definite D call. The ends were cut back, 9 bases at V and 3 bases at J, with 20 bases in the middle. Germline CDR1 LNHDA, CDR2 SQIVND (reference sequence). The CDR3 consists of 15 residues.

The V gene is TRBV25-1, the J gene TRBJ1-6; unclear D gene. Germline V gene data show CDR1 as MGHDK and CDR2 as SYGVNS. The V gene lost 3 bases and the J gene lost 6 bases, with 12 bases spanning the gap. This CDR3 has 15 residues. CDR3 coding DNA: TGTGCCAGCAGTGATTCTATCCGGGGTAATTCACCCCTCCACTTT. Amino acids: CASSDSIRGNSPLHF.

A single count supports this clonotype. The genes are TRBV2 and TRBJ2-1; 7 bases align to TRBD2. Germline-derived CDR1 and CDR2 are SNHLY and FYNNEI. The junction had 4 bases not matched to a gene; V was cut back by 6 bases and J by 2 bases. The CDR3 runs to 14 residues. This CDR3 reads CASRGRVTYNEQFF. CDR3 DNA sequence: TGTGCCAGCAGGGGGAGGGTCACCTACAATGAGCAGTTCTTC.

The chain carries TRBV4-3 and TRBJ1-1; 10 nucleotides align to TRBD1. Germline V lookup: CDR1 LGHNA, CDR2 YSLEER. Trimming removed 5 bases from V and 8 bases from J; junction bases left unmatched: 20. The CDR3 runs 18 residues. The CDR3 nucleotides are TGCGCCAGCAGCAGAGTGGGACAGGGGATAGGGGTACGCTCCGAAGCTTTCTTT. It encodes CASSRVGQGIGVRSEAFF.

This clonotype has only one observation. CDR3 residues: CASSPVDRNSPLHF. CDR3 bases: TGTGCCAGCAGTCCAGTGGACAGGAATTCACCCCTCCACTTT. The rearrangement links TRBV12-3 or TRBV12-4 to TRBJ1-6, with TRBD1 matching 7 bases. CDR3 size: 14 residues. V trimming: 5 bases; J trimming: 7 bases; junction bases outside the gene matches: 5.

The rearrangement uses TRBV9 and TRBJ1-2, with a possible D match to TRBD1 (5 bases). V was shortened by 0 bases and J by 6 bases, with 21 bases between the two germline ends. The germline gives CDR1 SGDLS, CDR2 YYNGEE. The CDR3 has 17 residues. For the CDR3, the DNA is TGTGCCAGCAGCGTAGAGGGGAGGGTAGCAATCAGCCATGGCTACACCTTC. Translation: CASSVEGRVAISHGYTF.

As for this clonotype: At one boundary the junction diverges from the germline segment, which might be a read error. The CDR3 DNA follows: TGCGCCACCAGCAGAGATTCGCGTCCTGACTACGAGCAGTACTTC. Amino acid sequence: CATSRDSRPDYEQYF. The V gene is TRBV5-1, the J gene TRBJ2-7, with D unresolved. Germline CDR1 is SGHRS and CDR2 is YFSETQ. The CDR3 runs to 15 residues.

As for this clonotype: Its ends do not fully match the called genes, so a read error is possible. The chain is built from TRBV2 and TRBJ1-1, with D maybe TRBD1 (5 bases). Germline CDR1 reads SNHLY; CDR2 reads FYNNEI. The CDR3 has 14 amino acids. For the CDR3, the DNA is TGCGCCAGCAGCTTGATCCAGGGTAACACTGAAGCTTTCTTT. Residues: CASSLIQGNTEAFF.

The CDR3 region is CASSLVTVGGKQIQYF. The CDR3, as DNA: TGTGCCAGCAGCTTAGTCACGGTAGGAGGAAAACAGATTCAGTACTTC. The chain joins TRBV7-9 to TRBJ2-5; tentatively, D is TRBD2 (5 bases). CDR3 size: 16 residues. Trimming removed 1 base at V and 11 bases at J, with 23 bases between. In germline, CDR1 is SEHNR, CDR2 FQNEAQ (reference sequence).

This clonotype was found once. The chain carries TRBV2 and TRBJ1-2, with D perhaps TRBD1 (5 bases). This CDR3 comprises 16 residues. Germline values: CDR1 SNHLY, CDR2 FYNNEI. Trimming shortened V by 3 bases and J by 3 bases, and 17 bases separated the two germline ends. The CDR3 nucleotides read TGTGCCAGCAGTGATAGGGAGACAGTTTTCGACTATGGCTACACCTTC. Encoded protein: CASSDRETVFDYGYTF.

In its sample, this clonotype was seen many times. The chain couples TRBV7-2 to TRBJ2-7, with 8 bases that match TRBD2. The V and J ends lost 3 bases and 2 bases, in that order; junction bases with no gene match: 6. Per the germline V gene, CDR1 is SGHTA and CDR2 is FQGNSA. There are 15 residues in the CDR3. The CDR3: CASSFRTGGAYEQYF. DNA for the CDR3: TGTGCCAGCAGCTTTCGCACGGGGGGGGCCTACGAGCAGTACTTC.

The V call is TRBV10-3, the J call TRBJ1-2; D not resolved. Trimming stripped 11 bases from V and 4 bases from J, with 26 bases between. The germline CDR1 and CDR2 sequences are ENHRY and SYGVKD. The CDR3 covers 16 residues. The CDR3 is CAGWGQRMFESYGYTF. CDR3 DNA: TGTGCCGGTTGGGGTCAAAGAATGTTTGAGAGCTATGGCTACACCTTC.

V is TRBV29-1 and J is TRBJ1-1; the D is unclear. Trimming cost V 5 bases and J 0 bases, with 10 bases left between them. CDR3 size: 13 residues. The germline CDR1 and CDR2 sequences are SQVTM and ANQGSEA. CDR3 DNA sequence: TGCAGCGTTACCGGGTTCATGAACACTGAAGCTTTCTTT. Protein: CSVTGFMNTEAFF. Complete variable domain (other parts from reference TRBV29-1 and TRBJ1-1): SAVISQKPSRDICQRGTSLTIQCQVDSQVTMMFWYRQQPGQSLTLIATANQGSEATYESGFVIDKFPISRPNLTFSTLTVSNMSPEDSSIYLCSVTGFMNTEAFFGQGTRLTVV.

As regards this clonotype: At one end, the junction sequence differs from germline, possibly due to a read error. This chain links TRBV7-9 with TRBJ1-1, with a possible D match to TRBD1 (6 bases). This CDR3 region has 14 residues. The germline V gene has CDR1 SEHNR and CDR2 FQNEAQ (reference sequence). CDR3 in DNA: TGCGCCAGCAGGACAGCTTCAGGGAACACTGAAGCTTTCTTT. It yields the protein CASRTASGNTEAFF.

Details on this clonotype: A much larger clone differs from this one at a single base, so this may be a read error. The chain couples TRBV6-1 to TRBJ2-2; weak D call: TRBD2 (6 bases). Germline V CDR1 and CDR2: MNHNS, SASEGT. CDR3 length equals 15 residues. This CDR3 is CASSEGLLNTRELFF. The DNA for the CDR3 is TGTGCCAGCAGTGAGGGACTTCTTAACACCAGGGAGCTGTTTTTT.

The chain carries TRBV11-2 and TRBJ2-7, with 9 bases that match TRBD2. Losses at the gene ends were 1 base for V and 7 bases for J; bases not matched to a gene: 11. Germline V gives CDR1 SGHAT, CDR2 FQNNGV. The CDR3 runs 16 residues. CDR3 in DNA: TGTGCCAGCAGCTTAGTAAGGCTAGCGGGAATGGCGGAGCAGTACTTC. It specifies CASSLVRLAGMAEQYF. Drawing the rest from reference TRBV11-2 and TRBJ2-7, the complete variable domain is EAGVAQSPRYKIIEKRQSVAFWCNPISGHATLYWYQQILGQGPKLLIQFQNNGVVDDSQLPKDRFSAERLKGVDSTLKIQPAKLEDSAVYLCASSLVRLAGMAEQYFGPGTRLTVT.